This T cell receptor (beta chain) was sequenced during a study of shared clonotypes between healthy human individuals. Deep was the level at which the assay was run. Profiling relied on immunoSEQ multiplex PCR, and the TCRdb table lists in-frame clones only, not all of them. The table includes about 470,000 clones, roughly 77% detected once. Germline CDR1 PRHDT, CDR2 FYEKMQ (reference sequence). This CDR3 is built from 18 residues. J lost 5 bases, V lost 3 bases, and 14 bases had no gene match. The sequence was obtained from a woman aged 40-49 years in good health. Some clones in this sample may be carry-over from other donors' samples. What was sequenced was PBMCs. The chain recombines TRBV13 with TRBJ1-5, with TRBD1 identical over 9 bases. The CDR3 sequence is CASSFPGQGLGAYQPQHF. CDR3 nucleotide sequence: TGTGCCAGCAGCTTTCCGGGACAGGGACTCGGGGCGTATCAGCCCCAGCATTTT.